This entry lists 19 T cell receptor beta chains sequenced from one sample in a study of blood T cell repertoires in COVID-19. This table comes from immunoSEQ multiplex PCR, and its TCRdb copy is limited to in-frame clones, with some not included. This table has a few hundred thousand clones, about nine tenths appearing once. The specimen was peripheral blood. The receptors shown here come from a woman aged 55-70 years with acute or convalescent COVID-19.

The chain joins TRBV18 to TRBJ1-1, with D hard to call. CDR3 length: 15 amino acids. The germline V and J ends were trimmed by 1 base and 0 bases, with 9 bases remaining between them. The germline V gene has CDR1 KGHSH and CDR2 LQKENI. Here the CDR3 DNA reads TGTGCCAGCTCACCACTGAACAGTATGAACACTGAAGCTTTCTTT. Its protein is CASSPLNSMNTEAFF.

The gene calls are TRBV7-9 and TRBJ2-5, with no clear D. CDR1 and CDR2 (germline): SEHNR, FQNEAQ (reference sequence). The CDR3 loop spans 14 amino acids. V lost 5 bases to trimming and J lost 2 bases, with 12 bases between them. The CDR3 is CASSPPTRQETQYF. In nucleotides, the CDR3 is TGTGCCAGCAGCCCTCCTACGAGGCAAGAGACCCAGTACTTC.

V is TRBV27 and J is TRBJ1-2; the match to TRBD1 covers 7 bases. Trimming removed 5 bases from V and 4 bases from J; junction bases left unmatched: 13. There are 16 residues in the CDR3. The germline CDR1 and CDR2 sequences are MNHEY and SMNVEV (reference sequence). For the CDR3, the DNA is TGTGCCAGCAGTCCCCACCCATCGGACAGGCCCTATGGCTACACCTTC. Translating gives CASSPHPSDRPYGYTF.

This clone was observed once. The rearrangement uses TRBV6-5 and TRBJ1-2; D is unclear. The germline CDR1 and CDR2 sequences are MNHEY and SVGAGI. Trimming removed 6 bases at V and 2 bases at J, with 7 bases between. The CDR3 length is 12 residues. The CDR3 coding sequence is TGTGCCAGCAGGTCACTAAACTATGGCTACACCTTC. Protein sequence: CASRSLNYGYTF.

The rearrangement uses TRBV5-5 and TRBJ2-5; D is uncertain. V lost 2 bases, J lost 2 bases, and 7 bases lay in between. The germline V gene encodes CDR1 SGHKS and CDR2 YYEKEE (reference sequence). CDR3 length equals 13 residues. The CDR3: CASSLEVQETQYF. The CDR3 nucleotides read TGTGCCAGCAGCTTAGAGGTTCAAGAGACCCAGTACTTC.

The CDR3 sequence: CASSIRGQGYNEQFF. DNA of the CDR3: TGTGCCAGTAGTATTAGAGGACAGGGTTACAATGAGCAGTTCTTC. The chain combines TRBV19 with TRBJ2-1; the match to TRBD1 covers 8 bases. Germline V gene sequence: CDR1 LNHDA, CDR2 SQIVND (reference sequence). This CDR3 spans 15 amino acids. Germline trimming cut 3 bases from V and 4 bases from J; bases unmatched to any gene: 5.

The rearrangement links TRBV28 to TRBJ1-4; a weak D match, TRBD1 (6 bases). V was shortened by 6 bases and J by 7 bases, with 15 bases between the two germline ends. Germline V CDR1 and CDR2: MDHEN, SYDVKM. This CDR3 is built from 14 residues. The CDR3 reads CASSLRGYSEKLFF. The CDR3 coding sequence is TGTGCCAGCAGCCTCAGGGGATACAGTGAAAAACTGTTTTTT.

This rearrangement joins TRBV28 to TRBJ2-7, with 11 bases aligning to TRBD1. The V and J ends lost 4 bases and 2 bases, in that order; junction bases with no gene match: 4. Germline assignment: CDR1 MDHEN and CDR2 SYDVKM. This CDR3 is built from 15 residues. CDR3 in amino acids: CASSSRTGGPYEQYF. The CDR3, as DNA: TGTGCCAGCAGTTCCCGGACAGGGGGCCCCTACGAGCAGTACTTC.

The CDR3 spells CASSQGSGLMNTEAFF. CDR3 in DNA: TGTGCCAGCAGCCAAGGTTCAGGACTTATGAACACTGAAGCTTTCTTT. The chain carries TRBV3-1 (or the pseudogene TRBV3-2) and TRBJ1-1; D not certain. The CDR3 contains 16 residues. CDR1 and CDR2 from the germline V gene are LGHDT and YNNKEL (reference sequence). Trimming left V 1 base short and J 0 bases short, with 12 bases between.

The V gene is TRBV28, the J gene TRBJ2-1, with TRBD1 as a possible D gene (6 bases). In germline, CDR1 is MDHEN, CDR2 SYDVKM. CDR3 length equals 14 residues. Trimming took off 6 bases at V and 4 bases at J, with 13 bases between the two ends. CDR3 in amino acids: CASSNPDRYNEQFF. The CDR3 bases are TGTGCCAGCAGCAATCCGGACAGATACAATGAGCAGTTCTTC.

The chain joins TRBV28 to TRBJ2-7; maybe TRBD1 (6 bases). Germline V gives CDR1 MDHEN, CDR2 SYDVKM. V was clipped by 6 bases and J by 0 bases, with 12 bases between them. The CDR3 is 14 residues long. The CDR3 protein is CASRRQVSSYEQYF. The CDR3 DNA is TGTGCCAGCAGGCGACAGGTGAGCTCCTACGAGCAGTACTTC.

The chain recombines TRBV28 with TRBJ2-3; D is undetermined. The V gene lost 5 bases and the J gene lost 2 bases, with 14 bases spanning the gap. The CDR3 extends over 15 amino acids. CDR1 and CDR2 from the germline V gene are MDHEN and SYDVKM. The CDR3 DNA sequence: TGTGCCAGCAGTAGTGAGAACCCGTTCACAGATACGCAGTATTTT. This encodes CASSSENPFTDTQYF.

The chain employs TRBV10-3 and TRBJ1-3; D is unclear. The germline gives CDR1 ENHRY, CDR2 SYGVKD. CDR3 size: 14 residues. V shed 3 bases and J shed 0 bases, with 6 bases lying between them. The CDR3 reads CAISDGNSGNTIYF. The DNA for the CDR3 is TGTGCCATCAGTGACGGGAACTCTGGAAACACCATATATTTT.

This CDR3 reads CASSPQQQMVTEAFF. The DNA for the CDR3 is TGTGCCAGCTCACCCCAACAGCAAATGGTCACTGAAGCTTTCTTT. The rearrangement joins TRBV18 to TRBJ1-1; no clear D gene. The CDR3 length is 15 residues. Germline assignment: CDR1 KGHSH and CDR2 LQKENI. Trimming pared 3 bases from V and 4 bases from J, leaving 15 bases between.

This clone has a handful of counts. The gene calls are TRBV28 and TRBJ1-6; TRBD1 might be the D (5 bases). V dropped 8 bases and J dropped 9 bases, with 23 bases sitting between them. There are 16 residues in the CDR3. Looked up from germline, CDR1 is MDHEN and CDR2 is SYDVKM. The DNA of the CDR3 is TGTGCCAGCGGGGGACGGGGCTTCGGGGGTGTTTCACCCCTCCACTTT. This sequence encodes CASGGRGFGGVSPLHF.

The chain carries TRBV5-4 and TRBJ1-2, with D perhaps TRBD1 (6 bases). There are 14 residues in the CDR3. Germline loops: CDR1 SGHNT, CDR2 YYREEE (reference sequence). V lost 1 base, J lost 3 bases, and 10 bases lay in between. The CDR3 is CASSLQQGDYGYTF. The CDR3 DNA sequence: TGTGCCAGCAGCTTGCAACAGGGCGACTATGGCTACACCTTC.

This clone was counted once. The CDR3, as DNA: TGTGCCATCAGTGACGGAGGGTTCTACGAGCAGTACTTC. It is translated as CAISDGGFYEQYF. The chain uses TRBV10-3 and TRBJ2-7; weak D call: TRBD2 (6 bases). V was pared by 3 bases and J by 3 bases, with 9 bases between. CDR1 is ENHRY and CDR2 is SYGVKD in the germline V gene. The CDR3 loop spans 13 amino acids.

V usage is TRBV9 and J usage is TRBJ1-3, with a possible D match to TRBD1 (6 bases). Trimming took 3 bases from V and 2 from J, leaving 12 bases between them. Per the germline V gene, CDR1 is SGDLS and CDR2 is YYNGEE. CDR3 length: 15 amino acids. This chain's CDR3 is CASSANRVAGNTIYF. The DNA of the CDR3 is TGTGCCAGCAGCGCCAACAGGGTGGCTGGAAACACCATATATTTT.

This chain links TRBV5-1 with TRBJ1-3; possibly TRBD1 for D (5 bases). The CDR3 is 16 residues long. CDR1 and CDR2 from the germline V gene are SGHRS and YFSETQ. V was cut by 2 bases and J by 0 bases, with 12 bases left in between. The CDR3 loop reads CASSFGGRFSGNTIYF. In DNA, the CDR3 is TGCGCCAGCAGCTTTGGGGGGAGGTTCTCTGGAAACACCATATATTTT.